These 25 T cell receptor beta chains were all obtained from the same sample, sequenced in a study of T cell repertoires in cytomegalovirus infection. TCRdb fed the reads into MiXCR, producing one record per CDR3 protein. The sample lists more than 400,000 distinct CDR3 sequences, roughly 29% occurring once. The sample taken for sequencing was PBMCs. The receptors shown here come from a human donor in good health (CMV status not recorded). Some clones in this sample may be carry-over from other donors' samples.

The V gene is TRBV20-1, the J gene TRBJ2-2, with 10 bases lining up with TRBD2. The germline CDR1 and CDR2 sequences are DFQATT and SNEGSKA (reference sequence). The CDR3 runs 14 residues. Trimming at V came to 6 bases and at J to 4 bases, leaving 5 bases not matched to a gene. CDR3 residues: CSAASGSLTGELFF. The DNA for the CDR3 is TGCAGTGCAGCTAGCGGGAGTCTCACCGGGGAGCTGTTTTTT.

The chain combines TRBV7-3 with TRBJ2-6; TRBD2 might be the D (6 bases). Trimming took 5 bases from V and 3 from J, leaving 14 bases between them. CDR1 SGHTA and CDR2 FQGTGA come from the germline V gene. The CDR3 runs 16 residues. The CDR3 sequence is CASSPHGGGGANVLTF. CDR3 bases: TGTGCCAGCAGCCCCCATGGGGGAGGTGGGGCCAACGTCCTGACTTTC.

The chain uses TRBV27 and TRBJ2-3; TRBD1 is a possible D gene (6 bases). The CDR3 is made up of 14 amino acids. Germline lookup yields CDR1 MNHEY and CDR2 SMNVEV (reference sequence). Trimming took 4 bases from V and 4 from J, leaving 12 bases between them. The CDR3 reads CASSWGQGSDTQYF. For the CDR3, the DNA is TGTGCCAGCAGTTGGGGGCAAGGTTCAGATACGCAGTATTTT.

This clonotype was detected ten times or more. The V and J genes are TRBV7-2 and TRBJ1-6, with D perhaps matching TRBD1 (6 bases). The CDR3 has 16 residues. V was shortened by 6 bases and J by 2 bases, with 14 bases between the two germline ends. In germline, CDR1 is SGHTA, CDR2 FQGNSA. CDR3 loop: CASSSGQSAYNSPLHF. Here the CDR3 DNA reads TGTGCCAGCAGTTCCGGACAGTCAGCCTATAATTCACCCCTCCACTTT.

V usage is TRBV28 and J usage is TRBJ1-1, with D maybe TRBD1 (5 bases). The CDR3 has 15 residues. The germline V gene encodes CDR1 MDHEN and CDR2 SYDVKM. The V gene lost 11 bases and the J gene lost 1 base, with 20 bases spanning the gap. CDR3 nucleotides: TGTGCCTCCAATTCCTGGGGCAGCAAGAACACTGAAGCTTTCTTT. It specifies CASNSWGSKNTEAFF.

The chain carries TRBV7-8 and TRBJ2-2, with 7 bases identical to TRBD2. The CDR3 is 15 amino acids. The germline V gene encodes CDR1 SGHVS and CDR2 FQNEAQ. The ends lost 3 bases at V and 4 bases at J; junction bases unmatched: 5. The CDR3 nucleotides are TGTGCCAGCAGCTTCGCGGGAGTTGGCACCGGGGAGCTGTTTTTT. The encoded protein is CASSFAGVGTGELFF.

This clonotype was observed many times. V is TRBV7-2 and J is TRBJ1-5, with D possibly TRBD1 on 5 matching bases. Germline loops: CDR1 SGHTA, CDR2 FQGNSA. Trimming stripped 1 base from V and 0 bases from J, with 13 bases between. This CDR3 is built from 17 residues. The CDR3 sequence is CASSLGSGGISNQPQHF. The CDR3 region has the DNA TGTGCCAGCAGCTTAGGTTCGGGGGGAATTAGCAATCAGCCCCAGCATTTT.

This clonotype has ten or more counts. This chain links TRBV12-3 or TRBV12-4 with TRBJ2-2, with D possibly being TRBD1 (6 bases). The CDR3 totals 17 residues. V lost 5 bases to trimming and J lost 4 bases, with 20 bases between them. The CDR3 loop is CASSMLTGTETTGELFF. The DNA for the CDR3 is TGTGCCAGCAGTATGCTAACAGGGACGGAGACCACCGGGGAGCTGTTTTTT.

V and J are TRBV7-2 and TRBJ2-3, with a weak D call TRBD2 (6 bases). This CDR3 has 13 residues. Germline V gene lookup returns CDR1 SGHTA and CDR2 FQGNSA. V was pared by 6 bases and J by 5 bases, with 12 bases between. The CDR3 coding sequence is TGTGCCAGCAGTGTAGCGGTACTAGATACGCAGTATTTT. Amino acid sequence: CASSVAVLDTQYF.

The CDR3 nucleotides read TGCAGTGCTGCCCGCGACAATGAGCAGTTCTTC. Translated, it gives CSAARDNEQFF. The V and J genes are TRBV20-1 and TRBJ2-1, with no clear D. The ends were cut back, 5 bases at V and 5 bases at J, with 7 bases in the middle. The CDR3 covers 11 residues. The V gene's germline CDR1 is DFQATT and CDR2 SNEGSKA (reference sequence).

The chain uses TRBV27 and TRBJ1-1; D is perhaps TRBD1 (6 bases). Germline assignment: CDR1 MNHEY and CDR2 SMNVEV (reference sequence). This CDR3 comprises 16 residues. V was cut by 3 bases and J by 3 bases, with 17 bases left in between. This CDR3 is CASSFFGRGAHTEAFF. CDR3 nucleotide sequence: TGTGCCAGCAGTTTTTTCGGTCGGGGGGCGCACACTGAAGCTTTCTTT.

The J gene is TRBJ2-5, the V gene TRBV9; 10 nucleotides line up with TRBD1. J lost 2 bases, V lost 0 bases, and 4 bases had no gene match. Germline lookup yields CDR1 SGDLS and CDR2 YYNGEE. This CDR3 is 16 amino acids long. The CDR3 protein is CASSVGGTGVQETQYF. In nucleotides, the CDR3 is TGTGCCAGCAGCGTAGGAGGGACAGGGGTTCAAGAGACCCAGTACTTC.

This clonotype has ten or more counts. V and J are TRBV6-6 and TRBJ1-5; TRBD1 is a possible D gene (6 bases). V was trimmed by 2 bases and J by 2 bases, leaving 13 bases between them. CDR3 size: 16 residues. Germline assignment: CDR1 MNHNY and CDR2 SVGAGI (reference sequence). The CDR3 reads CASSYPKGGGNQPQHF. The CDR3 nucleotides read TGTGCCAGCAGTTACCCCAAAGGGGGAGGCAATCAGCCCCAGCATTTT.

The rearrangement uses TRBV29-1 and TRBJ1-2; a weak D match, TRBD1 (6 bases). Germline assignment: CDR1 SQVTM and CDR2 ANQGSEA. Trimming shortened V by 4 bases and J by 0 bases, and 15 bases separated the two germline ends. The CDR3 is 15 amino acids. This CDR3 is CSVASGADANYGYTF. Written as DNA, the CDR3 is TGCAGCGTTGCTTCAGGGGCTGACGCTAACTATGGCTACACCTTC.

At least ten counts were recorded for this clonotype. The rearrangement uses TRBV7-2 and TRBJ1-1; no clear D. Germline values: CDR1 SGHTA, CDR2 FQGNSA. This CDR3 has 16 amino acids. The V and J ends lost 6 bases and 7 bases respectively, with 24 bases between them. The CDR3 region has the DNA TGTGCCAGCAGATCATCGGGAACTCAGGAGGTTAGTGAAGCTTTCTTT. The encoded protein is CASRSSGTQEVSEAFF. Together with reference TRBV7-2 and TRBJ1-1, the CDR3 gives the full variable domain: GAGVSQSPSNKVTEKGKDVELRCDPISGHTALYWYRQSLGQGLEFLIYFQGNSAPDKSGLPSDRFSAERTGGSVSTLTIQRTQQEDSAVYLCASRSSGTQEVSEAFFGQGTRLTVV.

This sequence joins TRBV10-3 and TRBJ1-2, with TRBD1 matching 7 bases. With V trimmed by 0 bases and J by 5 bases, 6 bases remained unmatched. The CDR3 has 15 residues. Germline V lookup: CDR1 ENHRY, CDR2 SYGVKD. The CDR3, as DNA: TGTGCCATCAGTGAGTCCGAGACAGGGAATTATGGCTACACCTTC. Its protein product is CAISESETGNYGYTF.

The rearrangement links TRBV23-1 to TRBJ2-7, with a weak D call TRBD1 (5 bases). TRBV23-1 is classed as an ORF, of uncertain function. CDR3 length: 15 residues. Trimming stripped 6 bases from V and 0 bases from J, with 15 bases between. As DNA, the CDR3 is TGCGCCAGCAGCCGACAGCCGAACTACTCCTACGAGCAGTACGTC. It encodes CASSRQPNYSYEQYV.

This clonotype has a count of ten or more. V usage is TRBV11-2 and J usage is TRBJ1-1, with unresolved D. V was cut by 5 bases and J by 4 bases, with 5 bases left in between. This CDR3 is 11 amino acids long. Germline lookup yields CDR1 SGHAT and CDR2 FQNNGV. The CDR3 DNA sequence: TGTGCCAGCAGCCGGCCCACTGAAGCTTTCTTT. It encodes CASSRPTEAFF.

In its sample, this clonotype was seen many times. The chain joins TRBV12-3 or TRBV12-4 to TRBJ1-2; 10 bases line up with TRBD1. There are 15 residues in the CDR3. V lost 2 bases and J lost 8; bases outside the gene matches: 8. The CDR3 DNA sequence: TGTGCCAGCAGTTTATGGGGGACAGGGGAGTCGGGCTACACCTTC. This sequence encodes CASSLWGTGESGYTF.

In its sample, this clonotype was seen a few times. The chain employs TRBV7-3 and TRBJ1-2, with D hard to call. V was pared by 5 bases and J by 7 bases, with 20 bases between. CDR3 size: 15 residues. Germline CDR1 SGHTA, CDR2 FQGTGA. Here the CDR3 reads CASSRELTNGGGYTF. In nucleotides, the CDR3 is TGTGCCAGCAGCCGAGAATTAACCAATGGCGGTGGCTACACCTTC.

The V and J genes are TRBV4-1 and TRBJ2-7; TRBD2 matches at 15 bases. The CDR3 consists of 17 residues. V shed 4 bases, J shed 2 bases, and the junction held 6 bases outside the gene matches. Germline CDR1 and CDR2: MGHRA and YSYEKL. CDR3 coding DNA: TGCGCCAGCAGCCGATCTGGACTAGCGGGAGGGCCCTACGAGCAGTACTTC. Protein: CASSRSGLAGGPYEQYF.

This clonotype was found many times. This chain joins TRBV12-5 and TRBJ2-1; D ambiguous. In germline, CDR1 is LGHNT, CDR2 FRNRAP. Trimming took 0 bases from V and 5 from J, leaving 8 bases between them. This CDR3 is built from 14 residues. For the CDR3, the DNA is TGTGCTAGTGGTTTGGTCCAGCTAGACAATGAGCAGTTCTTC. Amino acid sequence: CASGLVQLDNEQFF.

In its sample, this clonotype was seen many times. The CDR3 spells CASSPVGRGNYGYTF. CDR3 in DNA: TGTGCCAGCAGCCCCGTAGGCAGGGGTAACTATGGCTACACCTTC. The chain recombines TRBV7-2 with TRBJ1-2; a weak D match, TRBD1 (6 bases). V was pared by 5 bases and J by 1 base, with 14 bases between. The CDR3 has 15 residues. Germline CDR1 reads SGHTA; CDR2 reads FQGNSA.

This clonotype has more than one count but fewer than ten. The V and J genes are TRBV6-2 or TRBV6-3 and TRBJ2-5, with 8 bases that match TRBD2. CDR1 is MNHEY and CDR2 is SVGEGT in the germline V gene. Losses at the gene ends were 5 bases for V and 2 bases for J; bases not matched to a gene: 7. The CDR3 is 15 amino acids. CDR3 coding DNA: TGTGCCAGCAGTGCGACGGGACTAGATCAAGAGACCCAGTACTTC. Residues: CASSATGLDQETQYF.

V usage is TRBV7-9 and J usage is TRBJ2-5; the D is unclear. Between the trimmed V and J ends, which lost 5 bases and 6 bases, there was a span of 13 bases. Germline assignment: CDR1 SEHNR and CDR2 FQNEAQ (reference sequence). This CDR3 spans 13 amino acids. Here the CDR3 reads CASSPRFVQTQYF. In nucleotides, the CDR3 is TGTGCCAGCAGCCCCCGCTTCGTACAGACCCAGTACTTC.